The present T cell receptor beta chain was sequenced within a study of shared T cell receptors in the human thymus. Profiled with immunoSEQ multiplex PCR; TCRdb holds only in-frame clones, not every one. The table includes hundreds of thousands of clones, approximately 90% detected once. CDR3 length equals 15 residues. Germline V CDR1 and CDR2: MRHNA, SNTAGT. V lost 2 bases to trimming and J lost 8 bases, with 16 bases between them. These data were also reused for a study on human thymus T cells.

The chain is built from TRBV6-4 and TRBJ2-1, with TRBD1 as a possible D gene (5 bases). The specimen sequenced was thymocytes. The sequence derives from a boy in the first two years of life with a congenital heart defect. CDR3 DNA: TGTGCCAGCAGTGACACGGCGAAGACAGTCCATGAGCAGTTCTTC. Its protein product is CASSDTAKTVHEQFF.